This note documents a single TCR beta chain sequence. Its cognate antigen is unknown. V gave up 1 base and J gave up 8 bases, with 11 bases separating them. The V gene's germline CDR1 is GTSNPN and CDR2 SVGIG (reference sequence). CDR3 size: 13 residues. In the PCR, 60 Vbeta and 13 Jbeta primers were used. Assay: immunoSEQ multiplex PCR; the TCRdb copy retains only in-frame clones and omits some. The table has about 140,000 clones, under 80% seen once; the top ten hold 2.5% to 3.5%. These data are taken from a study of cytomegalovirus exposure and HLA in healthy donors. Study results and limitations: Association with HLA alleles at 0.05 false discovery rate was found for 16,951 TCR beta sequences in a later analysis.

The clonotype comes from a male donor in good health and CMV-seronegative. The V call is TRBV30, the J call TRBJ1-4; D perhaps matches TRBD1 (6 bases). Sequences were obtained from PBMCs. CDR3 protein: CAWSGPGTEKLFF. In DNA, the CDR3 is TGTGCCTGGAGTGGTCCCGGGACAGAAAAACTGTTTTTT.